This T cell receptor beta chain stems from a study of blood T cell repertoires in COVID-19. CDR3 length: 15 residues. Trimming took off 4 bases at V and 2 bases at J, with 15 bases between the two ends. CDR1 SGHTS and CDR2 YDEGEE come from the germline V gene. The method was immunoSEQ multiplex PCR; TCRdb's version includes in-frame clones alone and lacks a portion of them. Of about 130,000 clones in the sample, 65% to 85% were seen once. The sequencing sample was made of peripheral blood. The receptor was isolated from a man aged 70-80 years with acute or convalescent COVID-19. The gene calls are TRBV5-8 and TRBJ2-5; D may be TRBD1 (6 bases). CDR3 protein: CASSQAGTPQETQYF. The DNA for the CDR3 is TGTGCCAGCAGCCAGGCCGGGACACCACAAGAGACCCAGTACTTC.